The entry below gives a single T cell receptor (beta chain) sequence along with its context. What it binds is not known. This CDR3 contains 15 residues. In germline, CDR1 is LGHDT, CDR2 YNNKEL (reference sequence). V gave up 2 bases and J gave up 3 bases, with 10 bases separating them. The record originates from a study of T cells after yellow fever vaccination. Findings and caveats of the study: Highly abundant clonotypes carried over from the bulk population could end up in FACS-sorted repertoires as contaminants.

5'RACE template switching generated TCR cDNA, adding a universal primer site and UMIs. In TCRdb, the 5' RACE reads were re-called with MiXCR into one record per CDR3 protein. The top ten hold about 42% of the sample, which has 120,000 or so distinct CDR3 sequences, approximately 16% seen once. Sequences were derived from CD8+ T cells sorted from PBMCs, sampled 5 days after the yellow fever booster vaccination. This TCR was recovered from a man between 18 and 29 years old who received the YFV17D yellow fever vaccine. The chain is built from TRBV3-1 and TRBJ2-2; a possible D gene is TRBD1 (5 bases). The CDR3 DNA sequence: TGTGCCAGCAGCCAACCCGGACAAGACACCGGGGAGCTGTTTTTT. Protein sequence: CASSQPGQDTGELFF.